This T cell receptor (beta chain) appears in the sequencing data of a study of cytomegalovirus exposure and HLA in healthy donors. Looking at the study overall: Drawn from HLA-typed donors, 80 million to 95 million unique TCRs were held in an early data release.

For this clone: Its antigen is not known.

The PCR was carried out with 60 Vbeta primers and 13 Jbeta primers. The data were produced by immunoSEQ multiplex PCR, yet TCRdb's version contains in-frame clones alone and is incomplete. The sample lists over 90,000 clones; approximately 79% were seen once. Per germline, CDR1 MNHNS and CDR2 SASEGT. Trimming removed 4 bases at V and 4 bases at J, with 13 bases between. There are 14 residues in the CDR3. Study conclusions and caveats: The authors excluded some V segments, including TRBV6-2 and TRBV6-3, as indistinguishable. With DRB1 most and HLA-C fewest, TCR association rates differed between HLA loci in a later analysis. Later analysis identified several of the most significant clusters that appeared linked to common viral pathogens.

The chain employs TRBV6-1 and TRBJ1-1; maybe TRBD1 (5 bases). Material: PBMCs. The receptor was isolated from an older woman in good health and CMV-seropositive. CDR3 coding DNA: TGTGCCAGCAGTGGGCAGGGTTCGTCCACTGAAGCTTTCTTT. Its protein product is CASSGQGSSTEAFF.